The rows below give T cell receptor beta chains drawn from one sample of a study of long-term antiretroviral therapy in people with HIV. Data came from immunoSEQ multiplex PCR; TCRdb stores just in-frame clones and leaves some out. Of 20,000 to 30,000 clones listed, 85% were seen once; the top ten hold roughly 9%. Source: unsorted PBMCs, taken 2.3 years after starting antiretroviral therapy. These receptors all stem from a man in his forties or fifties with HIV. Each CDR3 is given with its conserved first and last residue. The D gene is left open where the match is weak. Clone size is given for some rows only: seen once, a few or many times, or a class if the clone is expanded.

CDR3aa	CDR3nt	abundance	v_gene	j_gene	d_gene
CASSLAPSRGYTF	TGTGCCAGCAGCTTGGCCCCAAGTCGGGGCTACACCTTC	once	TRBV5-6	TRBJ1-2	.
CASSFAGLNTEAFF	TGTGCCAGCAGCTTTGCGGGTCTGAACACTGAAGCTTTCTTT	.	TRBV5-5	TRBJ1-1	.
CASSVDSGSGEQFF	TGTGCCAGCAGCGTAGATAGCGGGAGCGGTGAGCAGTTCTTC	.	TRBV9	TRBJ2-1	TRBD2
CASTSDRAAFF	TGTGCCAGCACCTCGGACAGGGCGGCTTTCTTT	.	TRBV28	TRBJ1-1	TRBD1
CASSQDPELAGARTDTQYF	TGCGCCAGCAGCCAAGATCCCGAACTAGCGGGCGCCCGCACAGATACGCAGTATTTT	.	TRBV4-1	TRBJ2-3	TRBD2
CASSWDRAGSEAFF	TGCGCCAGCAGTTGGGACAGGGCGGGATCCGAAGCTTTCTTT	.	TRBV10-1	TRBJ1-1	TRBD1
CASSAGLAGRVDTQYF	TGTGCCAGCAGTGCAGGACTAGCGGGGAGGGTAGATACGCAGTATTTT	.	TRBV25-1	TRBJ2-3	TRBD2
CAWSGGTEWTEAFF	TGTGCCTGGAGCGGGGGGACGGAGTGGACTGAAGCTTTCTTT	.	TRBV30	TRBJ1-1	.
CASKPGGRGEKLFF	TGTGCCAGCAAACCAGGGGGCAGAGGTGAAAAACTGTTTTTT	.	TRBV27	TRBJ1-4	TRBD1
CASSQEGLHYEQYF	TGCGCCAGCAGCCAAGAAGGCCTACACTACGAGCAGTACTTC	.	TRBV4-1	TRBJ2-7	.
CATSREETVNEKLFF	TGTGCCACCAGCAGAGAGGAGACAGTGAATGAAAAACTGTTTTTT	.	TRBV15	TRBJ1-4	.
CASSDDRAGHYEQYF	TGCGCCAGCAGTGATGACAGGGCCGGGCACTACGAGCAGTACTTC	.	TRBV10-1	TRBJ2-7	TRBD1
CASSEGAHNGGYTF	TGTGCCAGCAGTGAGGGGGCCCACAATGGTGGCTACACCTTC	.	TRBV6-1	TRBJ1-2	.
CSVGTFRAGANVLTF	TGCAGCGTTGGGACATTCAGGGCTGGGGCCAACGTCCTGACTTTC	once	TRBV29-1	TRBJ2-6	.
CSAGSPEGAFF	TGCAGTGCTGGATCCCCCGAAGGAGCTTTCTTT	.	TRBV20-1	TRBJ1-1	.
CASSLDRVNEKLFF	TGTGCCAGCAGTTTGGACAGGGTCAATGAAAAACTGTTTTTT	.	TRBV6-5	TRBJ1-4	TRBD1
CASSENGYTF	TGTGCCAGCAGTGAAAATGGCTACACCTTC	few	TRBV6-1	TRBJ1-2	.
CASSSGLNEKLFF	TGTGCCAGCAGCTCGGGCCTGAATGAAAAACTGTTTTTT	.	TRBV13	TRBJ1-4	.
CASSAGALAGELFF	TGTGCCAGTAGTGCTGGGGCCTTGGCCGGGGAGCTGTTTTTT	.	TRBV19	TRBJ2-2	.
CASSDHRSSGNTIYF	TGCGCCAGCAGTGACCACAGGAGCTCTGGAAACACCATATATTTT	.	TRBV10-1	TRBJ1-3	.
CASSPDRAFGYTF	TGTGCCAGCAGCCCCGACAGGGCATTTGGCTACACCTTC	.	TRBV11-2	TRBJ1-2	TRBD1
CASSSFDRPNSPLHF	TGTGCCAGCAGCTCATTCGACAGGCCAAATTCACCCCTCCACTTT	.	TRBV7-9	TRBJ1-6	.
CASSVQPGGYNEQFF	TGTGCCAGCAGCGTACAACCGGGAGGCTACAATGAGCAGTTCTTC	.	TRBV9	TRBJ2-1	TRBD2
CASSLGDGFLQGSYGYTF	TGTGCCAGCAGCTTAGGGGATGGGTTCTTACAGGGGAGCTATGGCTACACCTTC	.	TRBV7-8	TRBJ1-2	TRBD1
CASSHGTAFEAFF	TGTGCCAGCAGCCACGGGACAGCGTTTGAAGCTTTCTTT	.	TRBV5-5	TRBJ1-1	TRBD1
CASSETVNTEAFF	TGTGCCAGCAGTGAAACGGTGAACACTGAAGCTTTCTTT	.	TRBV6-1	TRBJ1-1	.
CASSGRQGANTEAFF	TGCGCCAGCAGCGGCCGACAGGGGGCGAACACTGAAGCTTTCTTT	once	TRBV4-1	TRBJ1-1	TRBD1
CASTLARSSYYEQYF	TGTGCCAGCACCCTGGCCAGGTCCTCTTACTACGAGCAGTACTTC	.	TRBV11-2	TRBJ2-7	.
CASSLRLAVRTDTQYF	TGTGCCAGCAGTTTAAGACTAGCGGTCCGCACAGATACGCAGTATTTT	.	TRBV27	TRBJ2-3	TRBD2
CAWSATGPNYGYTF	TGTGCCTGGAGTGCGACAGGACCTAACTATGGCTACACCTTC	.	TRBV30	TRBJ1-2	.
CASSLGTGAYEQYF	TGTGCCAGCAGCTTAGGGACAGGCGCCTACGAGCAGTACTTC	.	TRBV11-2	TRBJ2-7	TRBD1
CASSPNTGIGSYNEQFF	TGCGCCAGCAGCCCAAACACAGGGATTGGCTCCTACAATGAGCAGTTCTTC	.	TRBV5-1	TRBJ2-1	.
CASSLAGGDEQFF	TGTGCCAGCAGCTTAGCGGGGGGCGATGAGCAGTTCTTC	.	TRBV7-9	TRBJ2-1	.
CASKRERGSYEQYF	TGTGCCAGCAAAAGAGAAAGAGGTTCCTACGAGCAGTACTTC	.	TRBV27	TRBJ2-7	.
CASSLFGAANTGELFF	TGTGCCAGCAGTTTATTCGGGGCGGCGAACACCGGGGAGCTGTTTTTT	.	TRBV27	TRBJ2-2	.
CASSPWDRNTEAFF	TGTGCCAGCAGCCCCTGGGACCGGAACACTGAAGCTTTCTTT	.	TRBV7-9	TRBJ1-1	.
CASSLSPRQPQHF	TGTGCCAGCAGCCTGTCCCCAAGACAGCCCCAGCATTTT	.	TRBV7-6	TRBJ1-5	.
CASSQGDRGRRNYGYTF	TGCGCCAGCAGCCAAGGCGACAGGGGGCGACGAAACTATGGCTACACCTTC	few	TRBV4-1	TRBJ1-2	TRBD1
CASSLPTPNEQFF	TGTGCCAGCAGCCTTCCGACCCCCAATGAGCAGTTCTTC	.	TRBV4-2	TRBJ2-1	.
CASSGAGNQPQHF	TGCGCCAGCAGTGGGGCAGGGAATCAGCCCCAGCATTTT	.	TRBV10-2	TRBJ1-5	.